The 16 T cell receptor beta chains listed next were all sequenced from one sample in a study of blood T cell repertoires in COVID-19. Generated by immunoSEQ multiplex PCR, the TCRdb table keeps only in-frame clones and is missing some. The sample includes more than 110,000 clones, around 84% of them seen just once. The source material was peripheral blood. The receptor set was obtained from a human donor in a cohort sampled during active COVID-19.

This clone appeared once. V usage is TRBV6-1 and J usage is TRBJ1-1, with a possible D match to TRBD1 (5 bases). V dropped 2 bases and J dropped 3 bases, with 19 bases sitting between them. The CDR3 contains 17 residues. The V gene's germline CDR1 is MNHNS and CDR2 SASEGT. The chain's CDR3 is CASSESWETEGHTEAFF. The CDR3 DNA reads TGTGCCAGCAGTGAAAGTTGGGAGACGGAGGGGCACACTGAAGCTTTCTTT.

V usage is TRBV4-2 and J usage is TRBJ2-2; possibly TRBD1 for D (6 bases). Germline loops: CDR1 LGHNA, CDR2 YNFKEQ. There are 15 residues in the CDR3. The ends were cut back, 3 bases at V and 2 bases at J, with 10 bases in the middle. CDR3 amino acids: CASSHLRGNTGELFF. The CDR3 region has the DNA TGTGCCAGCAGCCACCTCAGGGGTAACACCGGGGAGCTGTTTTTT.

The rearrangement links TRBV11-3 to TRBJ2-1, with a possible D match to TRBD2 (5 bases). In germline, CDR1 is SGHNT, CDR2 YENEEA. V gave up 2 bases and J gave up 8 bases, with 16 bases separating them. This CDR3 is 15 amino acids long. The DNA of the CDR3 is TGTGCCAGCAGCTTATCTGGGTGGGGAGTGGATGAGCAGTTCTTC. The encoded protein is CASSLSGWGVDEQFF.

J is TRBJ1-6 and V is TRBV18; 7 nucleotides agree with TRBD1. Germline V gene sequence: CDR1 KGHSH, CDR2 LQKENI. The CDR3 contains 14 residues. V lost 3 bases to trimming and J lost 7 bases; unmatched junction nucleotides: 3. The CDR3 DNA is TGTGCCAGCTCACCGCTGGACAGGAATTCACCCCTCCACTTT. As protein: CASSPLDRNSPLHF.

The genes are TRBV5-1 and TRBJ2-2; 7 positions agree with TRBD1. Unmatched junction bases numbered 3, after V lost 4 bases and J lost 6 bases. Per germline, CDR1 SGHRS and CDR2 YFSETQ. The CDR3 totals 13 residues. CDR3 nucleotides: TGCGCCAGCAGCCTGGACAGGCCCGGGGAGCTGTTTTTT. Protein sequence: CASSLDRPGELFF.

This clone has more than one count but fewer than ten. The V and J genes are TRBV20-1 and TRBJ1-3; a weak D match, TRBD1 (6 bases). Trimming took 6 bases from V and 2 from J, leaving 11 bases between them. The V gene's germline CDR1 is DFQATT and CDR2 SNEGSKA (reference sequence). The CDR3 sequence is 13 residues long. The CDR3 coding sequence is TGCAGTGCGAGTAACAGGGCTGGAAACACCATATATTTT. Translated, it gives CSASNRAGNTIYF.

This chain uses TRBV5-1 with TRBJ2-6, with 11 bases lining up with TRBD1. Germline CDR1 reads SGHRS; CDR2 reads YFSETQ. Trimming cost V 8 bases and J 4 bases; bases outside gene matches: 5. The CDR3 is 15 residues long. The chain's CDR3 is CARGDRGDGANVLTF. CDR3 bases: TGCGCCAGAGGGGACAGGGGGGACGGGGCCAACGTCCTGACTTTC.

This chain connects TRBV19 to TRBJ1-3, with 8 bases matching TRBD1. Germline V gene data show CDR1 as LNHDA and CDR2 as SQIVND (reference sequence). With 3 bases clipped from V and 7 bases from J, the junction kept 2 bases outside the gene matches. The CDR3 runs 13 residues. This chain's CDR3 is CASSMRQGNTIYF. The CDR3, as DNA: TGTGCCAGTAGTATGAGACAGGGGAACACCATATATTTT.

This chain connects TRBV24-1 to TRBJ1-2, with a weak D call TRBD1 (6 bases). This CDR3 is built from 16 residues. Per germline, CDR1 KGHDR and CDR2 SFDVKD. V shed 1 base and J shed 6 bases, with 17 bases lying between them. In DNA, the CDR3 is TGTGCCACCAGTGATTTAGGGGGGGGAGGAGGCAATGGCTACACCTTC. Its protein is CATSDLGGGGGNGYTF.

The rearrangement joins TRBV7-9 to TRBJ2-2, with TRBD1 as a possible D gene (6 bases). The CDR3 covers 14 residues. CDR1 and CDR2 (germline): SEHNR, FQNEAQ (reference sequence). V was cut by 5 bases and J by 1 base, with 8 bases left in between. The CDR3 DNA sequence: TGTGCCAGCAGCCCGGACAGGAACACCGGGGAGCTGTTTTTT. It yields the protein CASSPDRNTGELFF.

The V call is TRBV19, the J call TRBJ2-1; 9 bases align to TRBD2. Germline V lookup: CDR1 LNHDA, CDR2 SQIVND (reference sequence). J gave up 7 bases and V 5 bases, and 12 bases lay outside the gene matches. The CDR3 has 16 amino acids. CDR3 coding DNA: TGTGCCAGTAGTTCTCAGCGGGAGGTTGATTCGAATGAGCAGTTCTTC. It yields the protein CASSSQREVDSNEQFF.

This chain links TRBV18 with TRBJ2-3; possibly TRBD2 for D (7 bases). V shed 3 bases and J shed 2 bases, with 15 bases lying between them. This CDR3 is built from 16 residues. The V gene's germline CDR1 is KGHSH and CDR2 LQKENI. CDR3 sequence reads: CASSPLKGGATDTQYF. The CDR3 DNA follows: TGTGCCAGCTCACCGCTCAAGGGGGGGGCCACAGATACGCAGTATTTT.

This clone occurred once. The chain employs TRBV5-6 and TRBJ2-2; D perhaps matches TRBD2 (6 bases). This CDR3 is built from 18 residues. V lost 4 bases to trimming and J lost 0 bases, with 19 bases between them. Germline values: CDR1 SGHDT, CDR2 YYEEEE. CDR3 sequence: CASSQIIAGLANTGELFF. The CDR3 DNA follows: TGTGCCAGCAGCCAAATCATCGCGGGACTCGCGAACACCGGGGAGCTGTTTTTT.

The chain combines TRBV2 with TRBJ2-5, with a tentative D call TRBD2 (6 bases). In germline, CDR1 is SNHLY, CDR2 FYNNEI. V gave up 4 bases and J gave up 5 bases, with 17 bases separating them. The CDR3 is 15 residues long. The CDR3 spells CASSGAGVGRETQYF. Here the CDR3 DNA reads TGTGCCAGCAGTGGAGCGGGCGTTGGTAGGGAGACCCAGTACTTC.

The rearrangement links TRBV4-1 to TRBJ2-7; TRBD2 aligns across 16 bases. Per the germline V gene, CDR1 is MGHRA and CDR2 is YSYEKL. Germline trimming cut 4 bases from V and 0 bases from J; bases unmatched to any gene: 12. CDR3 length equals 20 residues. CDR3 loop: CASSPTPGTSGRVSSYEQYF. For the CDR3, the DNA is TGCGCCAGCAGCCCTACTCCCGGGACTAGCGGGAGGGTAAGCTCCTACGAGCAGTACTTC.

The CDR3 here is CASSLGRIGQGETQYF. In DNA, the CDR3 is TGTGCCAGCAGCTTAGGGAGGATAGGACAGGGAGAGACCCAGTACTTC. The chain uses TRBV7-9 and TRBJ2-5; 8 bases align to TRBD1. Germline values: CDR1 SEHNR, CDR2 FQNEAQ (reference sequence). CDR3 length: 16 residues. J was trimmed by 4 bases and V by 1 base; bases with no gene match: 8.